This is a list of T cell receptor beta chains from one sample in a study of Ad26.COV2.S vaccination and SARS-CoV-2 variants. Here immunoSEQ multiplex PCR was the method, and the copy in TCRdb shows in-frame clones only, minus some. The sample has under 150,000 clones; 86% are singletons. The starting material was peripheral blood, obtained after recovery from COVID-19. The origin of the receptors is a human donor who had recovered from COVID-19. Each CDR3 is given without its conserved first and last residue.

V: TRBV3-1/TRBV3-2; CDR3: ASSPLGTSRSSYNEQF
V: TRBV15; CDR3: ATSRVGREQPQH
V: TRBV5-1; CDR3: ASSLGPRDRNQPQH
V: TRBV6-5; CDR3: ASSPSDSNEQF
V: TRBV6-5; CDR3: ASSPRGEQPQH
V: TRBV6-2/TRBV6-3; CDR3: ASSYWEWQKIYEQY
V: TRBV6-2/TRBV6-3; CDR3: ASSWSGELF
V: TRBV7-9; CDR3: ASSLVVGPLSEQY
V: TRBV2; CDR3: ASSALEQGLEAF
V: TRBV28; CDR3: ASSTTRVVNEQF
V: TRBV28; CDR3: ASFGTENTGELF
V: TRBV5-4; CDR3: ASSSPMGAGKWGSTEAF
V: TRBV21-1; CDR3: ASGGDVRQNSGNTIY
V: TRBV13; CDR3: ASSLGQRDTGELF
V: TRBV29-1; CDR3: SVEEVVGQGMTGELF
V: TRBV7-2; CDR3: ASSPLYTEAF
V: TRBV24-1; CDR3: ATSDTGTGAIGYT
V: TRBV7-2; CDR3: ASSPWDRAGTIY